This T cell receptor (beta chain) was profiled in a study of blood T cell repertoires in COVID-19. The CDR3 sequence is 15 residues long. From germline, CDR1 is MDHEN and CDR2 SYDVKM. V was trimmed by 8 bases and J by 1 base, leaving 15 bases between them. Repertoires were generated with immunoSEQ multiplex PCR, while TCRdb's copy carries only in-frame clones and drops some. Among more than 30,000 clones listed, roughly 90% were seen once. The chain is built from TRBV28 and TRBJ1-5; a possible D gene is TRBD1 (5 bases). Input material: peripheral blood. The origin of this receptor is a woman between 40 and 50 years old with active or convalescent COVID-19. The CDR3 coding sequence is TGTGCCAGCTCAATTGGACATCCGAGCAATCAGCCCCAGCATTTT. As protein: CASSIGHPSNQPQHF.